The clone carrying this T cell receptor (beta chain) was recorded a few times. Its target is unknown. This specimen belongs to a study of OX40 agonist ivuxolimab in advanced cancers. Points from the study as a whole: CD4+ T cells averaged fewer expanded clones than CD8+ T cells. CD4+ and CD8+ blood T cells expanded clonally by week 6 at 0.1 to 3.0 mg/kg.

The repertoire was sequenced with immunoSEQ multiplex PCR; TCRdb's copy has only in-frame clones and lacks some. The data show approximately 77,000 clones, with 84% seen just once and approximately 7% held by the top ten. This CDR3 is built from 12 residues. V was clipped by 0 bases and J by 6 bases, with 6 bases between them. Germline CDR1 SGHDT, CDR2 YYEEEE. This receptor was identified in an adult with an advanced solid tumor such as melanoma, head and neck, liver or kidney cancer. The sequenced sample was CD4+ or CD8+ T cells sorted from blood, obtained in a trial of the OX40 agonist ivuxolimab. The rearrangement uses TRBV5-6 and TRBJ1-1; D ambiguous. CDR3 bases: TGTGCCAGCAGCTTGGGAGAGGCTGAAGCTTTCTTT. It translates to CASSLGEAEAFF.